Below are 15 T cell receptor beta chains sequenced from a single sample in a study of blood T cells in healthy people across ages. A second PCR of roughly 7 to 11 cycles used a sample-barcoded 5' primer and a J-beta primer mix. TCRdb called the 5' RACE reads again in MiXCR, with one record for every CDR3 protein. The sample holds about 1.8 million distinct CDR3 sequences, approximately 50% seen once. The sequencing input was blood. The receptors were gathered from a woman aged 40-49 years in good health.

Only a few counts were recorded for this clonotype. V usage is TRBV7-9 and J usage is TRBJ2-1, with D unresolved. CDR1 SEHNR and CDR2 FQNEAQ come from the germline V gene (reference sequence). The CDR3 sequence is 16 residues long. Trimming pared 4 bases from V and 0 bases from J, leaving 13 bases between. The DNA for the CDR3 is TGTGCCAGCAGCTCCCCTGGTGGGGTCTCCTACAATGAGCAGTTCTTC. Its translation is CASSSPGGVSYNEQFF. The variable domain in full, with the rest retrieved from reference TRBV7-9 and TRBJ2-1, is DTGVSQNPRHKITKRGQNVTFRCDPISEHNRLYWYRQTLGQGPEFLTYFQNEAQLEKSRLLSDRFSAERPKGSFSTLEIQRTEQGDSAMYLCASSSPGGVSYNEQFFGPGTRLTVL.

The chain is built from TRBV23-1 and TRBJ2-7, with 7 bases matching TRBD2. TRBV23-1 is reported as an ORF; its role is uncertain. V shed 9 bases and J 5 bases; nucleotides not matched to a gene: 4. The length of the CDR3 is 11 residues. The CDR3 sequence: CARGGWNEQYF. CDR3 nucleotides: TGCGCCAGGGGGGGGTGGAACGAGCAGTACTTC.

J is TRBJ2-3 and V is TRBV5-1, with D perhaps matching TRBD1 (6 bases). With 3 bases removed from V and 2 bases from J, the gap between germline ends came to 19 bases. This CDR3 contains 17 residues. From germline, CDR1 is SGHRS and CDR2 YFSETQ. CDR3 protein: CASSWGRSRALTDTQYF. As DNA, the CDR3 is TGCGCCAGCAGCTGGGGGCGTTCTAGAGCGCTCACAGATACGCAGTATTTT.

The chain employs TRBV20-1 and TRBJ2-1, with a tentative D call TRBD2 (5 bases). CDR3 size: 14 residues. V was shortened by 3 bases and J by 2 bases, with 11 bases between the two germline ends. Germline CDR1 is DFQATT and CDR2 is SNEGSKA (reference sequence). CDR3 loop: CSASRGHAYNEQFF. CDR3 coding DNA: TGCAGTGCTAGTCGGGGTCATGCCTACAATGAGCAGTTCTTC.

This clonotype was found a few times. The chain uses TRBV20-1 and TRBJ1-2; TRBD1 aligns across 12 bases. V lost 4 bases, J lost 3 bases, and 3 bases stayed unmatched. Germline V gene lookup returns CDR1 DFQATT and CDR2 SNEGSKA (reference sequence). The length of the CDR3 is 14 residues. The CDR3 nucleotides read TGCAGTGCTACCGGGACAGGGGGCGACTATGGCTACACCTTC. Protein: CSATGTGGDYGYTF.

Comments on this clonotype: Relative to the germline gene, one junction end is altered; a read error may explain this. This chain links TRBV5-1 with TRBJ2-3, with 7 positions matching TRBD1. This CDR3 comprises 14 residues. Germline V gene lookup returns CDR1 SGHRS and CDR2 YFSETQ. The CDR3 here is CASSPGQVPDAQYF. Here the CDR3 DNA reads TGCGCCAGCAGCCCTGGACAGGTCCCAGATGCGCAGTATTTT.

The J gene is TRBJ2-7, the V gene TRBV6-5; 10 bases are shared with TRBD1. The CDR3 is made up of 16 amino acids. Unmatched junction bases numbered 9, after V lost 5 bases and J lost 2 bases. Per the germline V gene, CDR1 is MNHEY and CDR2 is SVGAGI. This CDR3 reads CASSRLPGQGTYEQYF. CDR3 bases: TGTGCCAGCAGTCGCCTCCCGGGACAGGGGACCTACGAGCAGTACTTC.

The chain combines TRBV6-5 with TRBJ2-7; 9 nucleotides align to TRBD2. The CDR3 has 14 residues. The germline CDR1 and CDR2 sequences are MNHEY and SVGAGI. V was clipped by 6 bases and J by 4 bases; unmatched bases: 7. The CDR3 sequence is CASRALAGSYEQYF. DNA for the CDR3: TGTGCCAGCAGGGCCCTAGCGGGGAGTTACGAGCAGTACTTC.

This clonotype has a handful of counts. A read error may produce the germline difference seen at one junction end. The chain has TRBV6-6 and TRBJ2-7; a weak D match, TRBD1 (5 bases). Germline V gene sequence: CDR1 MNHNY, CDR2 SVGAGI (reference sequence). The CDR3 covers 13 residues. In DNA form, the CDR3 reads TGTGCCAGCAGTGACTCGACAGCCTACGAGCAGTACTTC. Translated, it gives CASSDSTAYEQYF.

The chain uses TRBV12-3 or TRBV12-4 and TRBJ2-4; TRBD1 aligns across 7 bases. V was clipped by 6 bases and J by 0 bases; unmatched bases: 8. CDR3 length: 16 amino acids. Here the CDR3 reads CASRNGAGGAKNIQYF. In DNA, the CDR3 is TGTGCCAGCAGAAACGGGGCAGGGGGAGCCAAAAACATTCAGTACTTC.

V gene TRBV5-1 combines with J gene TRBJ2-5; 11 nucleotides align to TRBD1. This CDR3 contains 17 residues. Germline V gene data show CDR1 as SGHRS and CDR2 as YFSETQ. V was pared by 0 bases and J by 11 bases, with 15 bases of the junction left unmatched. The CDR3 loop is CASSLALDRGPSGEQYF. The CDR3 DNA sequence: TGCGCCAGCAGCTTGGCCTTGGACAGGGGGCCTTCCGGGGAGCAGTACTTC.

This clonotype occurred a few times. The chain couples TRBV27 to TRBJ1-6; D is possibly TRBD1 (6 bases). The ends were cut back, 4 bases at V and 9 bases at J, with 13 bases in the middle. CDR1 MNHEY and CDR2 SMNVEV come from the germline V gene (reference sequence). This CDR3 region has 14 residues. The CDR3 sequence is CASSSNREGSPLHF. CDR3 DNA sequence: TGTGCCAGCAGTTCTAACAGGGAAGGTTCACCCCTCCACTTT.

This clonotype was found once. V usage is TRBV20-1 and J usage is TRBJ1-1; D gene unclear. The CDR3 loop spans 15 amino acids. With 0 bases removed from V and 2 bases from J, the gap between germline ends came to 13 bases. Per germline, CDR1 DFQATT and CDR2 SNEGSKA (reference sequence). This CDR3 reads CSARDSRRINTEAFF. Written as DNA, the CDR3 is TGCAGTGCTAGAGATTCCAGGAGAATTAACACTGAAGCTTTCTTT.

This clonotype has just a few counts. The V and J genes are TRBV15 and TRBJ1-6; D is unclear. Germline V gene data show CDR1 as LNHNV and CDR2 as YYDKDF (reference sequence). Trimming removed 0 bases from V and 7 bases from J, with 7 bases in between. The CDR3 extends over 14 amino acids. CDR3 nucleotides: TGTGCCACCAGCAGAGATGTGGGGAATTCACCCCTCCACTTT. Residues: CATSRDVGNSPLHF. The whole variable domain, remainder taken from reference TRBV15 and TRBJ1-6, is DAMVIQNPRYQVTQFGKPVTLSCSQTLNHNVMYWYQQKSSQAPKLLFHYYDKDFNNEADTPDNFQSRRPNTSFCFLDIRSPGLGDTAMYLCATSRDVGNSPLHFGNGTRLTVT.

This chain connects TRBV7-8 to TRBJ1-1, with D unclear. Germline lookup yields CDR1 SGHVS and CDR2 FQNEAQ. V lost 4 bases and J 7 bases, leaving 7 bases between the germline ends. The CDR3 loop spans 11 amino acids. This CDR3 is CASSSGFEAFF. DNA for the CDR3: TGTGCCAGCAGCTCGGGGTTTGAAGCTTTCTTT.